This T cell receptor (beta chain) is from a study of long-term antiretroviral therapy in people with HIV. Findings and caveats of the study: Controls had broader CDR3 length ranges than HIV repertoires did. ART preceded a rise in diversity that nonetheless stayed lower than in transplant donor controls.

Survey level was the resolution at which the v3.0 immunoSEQ assay ran. Sequenced by immunoSEQ multiplex PCR; TCRdb stores in-frame clones only, minus some. The sample shows more than 15,000 clones, about 91% of them seen only once. As regards this clone: Its specificity is unknown.

Every donor contributed at least one pre-ART and at least two post-ART PBMC samples. The V gene end was trimmed by 5 bases and the J gene end by 6 bases; junction bases not matched to a gene: 6. The germline V gene encodes CDR1 SGHVS and CDR2 FQNEAQ. The CDR3 consists of 16 residues. The TCR comes from a man in his fifties or sixties with HIV. The chain employs TRBV7-8 and TRBJ2-2, with TRBD2 matching over 13 bases. This material consisted of unsorted PBMCs, taken 0.3 years after starting antiretroviral therapy. The CDR3 DNA is TGTGCCAGCAGCCCACTAGCGGGGGGGTGGGCCGGGGAGCTGTTTTTT. Translation gives CASSPLAGGWAGELFF.